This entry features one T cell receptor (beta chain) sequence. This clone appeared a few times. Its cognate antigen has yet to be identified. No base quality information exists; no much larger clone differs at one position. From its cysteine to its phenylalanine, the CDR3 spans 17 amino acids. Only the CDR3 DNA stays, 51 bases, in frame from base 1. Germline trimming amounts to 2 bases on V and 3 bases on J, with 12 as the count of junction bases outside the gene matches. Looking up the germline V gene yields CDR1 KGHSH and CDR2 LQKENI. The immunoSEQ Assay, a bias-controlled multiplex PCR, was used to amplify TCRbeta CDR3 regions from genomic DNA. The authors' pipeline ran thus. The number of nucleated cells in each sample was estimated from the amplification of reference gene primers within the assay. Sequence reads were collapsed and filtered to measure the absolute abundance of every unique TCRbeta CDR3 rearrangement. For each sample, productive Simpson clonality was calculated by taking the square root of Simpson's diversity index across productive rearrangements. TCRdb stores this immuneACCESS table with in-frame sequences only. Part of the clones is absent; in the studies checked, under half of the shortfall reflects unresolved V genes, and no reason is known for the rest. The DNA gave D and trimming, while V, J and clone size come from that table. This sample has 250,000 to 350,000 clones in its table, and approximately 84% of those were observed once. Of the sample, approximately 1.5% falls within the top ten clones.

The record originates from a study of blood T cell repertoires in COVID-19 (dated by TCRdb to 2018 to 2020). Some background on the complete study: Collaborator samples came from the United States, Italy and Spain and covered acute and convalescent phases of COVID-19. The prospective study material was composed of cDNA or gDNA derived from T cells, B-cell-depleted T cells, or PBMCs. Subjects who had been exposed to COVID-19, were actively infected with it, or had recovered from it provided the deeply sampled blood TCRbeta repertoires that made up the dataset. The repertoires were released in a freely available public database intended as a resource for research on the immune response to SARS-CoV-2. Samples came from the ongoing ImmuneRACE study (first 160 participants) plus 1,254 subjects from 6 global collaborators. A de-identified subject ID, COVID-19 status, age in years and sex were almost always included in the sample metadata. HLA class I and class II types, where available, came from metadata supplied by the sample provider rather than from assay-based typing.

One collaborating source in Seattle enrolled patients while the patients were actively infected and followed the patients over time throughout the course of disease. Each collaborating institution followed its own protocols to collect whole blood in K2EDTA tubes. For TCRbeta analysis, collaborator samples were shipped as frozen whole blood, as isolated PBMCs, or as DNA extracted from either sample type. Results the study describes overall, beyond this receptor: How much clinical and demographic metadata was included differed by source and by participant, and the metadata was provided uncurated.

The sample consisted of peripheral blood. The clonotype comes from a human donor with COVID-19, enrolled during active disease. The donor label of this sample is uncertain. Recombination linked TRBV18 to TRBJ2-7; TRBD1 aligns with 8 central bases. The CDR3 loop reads CASSPGQGLPGLYEQYF. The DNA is TGTGCCAGCTCACCAGGACAGGGCTTACCTGGGCTCTACGAGCAGTACTTC.